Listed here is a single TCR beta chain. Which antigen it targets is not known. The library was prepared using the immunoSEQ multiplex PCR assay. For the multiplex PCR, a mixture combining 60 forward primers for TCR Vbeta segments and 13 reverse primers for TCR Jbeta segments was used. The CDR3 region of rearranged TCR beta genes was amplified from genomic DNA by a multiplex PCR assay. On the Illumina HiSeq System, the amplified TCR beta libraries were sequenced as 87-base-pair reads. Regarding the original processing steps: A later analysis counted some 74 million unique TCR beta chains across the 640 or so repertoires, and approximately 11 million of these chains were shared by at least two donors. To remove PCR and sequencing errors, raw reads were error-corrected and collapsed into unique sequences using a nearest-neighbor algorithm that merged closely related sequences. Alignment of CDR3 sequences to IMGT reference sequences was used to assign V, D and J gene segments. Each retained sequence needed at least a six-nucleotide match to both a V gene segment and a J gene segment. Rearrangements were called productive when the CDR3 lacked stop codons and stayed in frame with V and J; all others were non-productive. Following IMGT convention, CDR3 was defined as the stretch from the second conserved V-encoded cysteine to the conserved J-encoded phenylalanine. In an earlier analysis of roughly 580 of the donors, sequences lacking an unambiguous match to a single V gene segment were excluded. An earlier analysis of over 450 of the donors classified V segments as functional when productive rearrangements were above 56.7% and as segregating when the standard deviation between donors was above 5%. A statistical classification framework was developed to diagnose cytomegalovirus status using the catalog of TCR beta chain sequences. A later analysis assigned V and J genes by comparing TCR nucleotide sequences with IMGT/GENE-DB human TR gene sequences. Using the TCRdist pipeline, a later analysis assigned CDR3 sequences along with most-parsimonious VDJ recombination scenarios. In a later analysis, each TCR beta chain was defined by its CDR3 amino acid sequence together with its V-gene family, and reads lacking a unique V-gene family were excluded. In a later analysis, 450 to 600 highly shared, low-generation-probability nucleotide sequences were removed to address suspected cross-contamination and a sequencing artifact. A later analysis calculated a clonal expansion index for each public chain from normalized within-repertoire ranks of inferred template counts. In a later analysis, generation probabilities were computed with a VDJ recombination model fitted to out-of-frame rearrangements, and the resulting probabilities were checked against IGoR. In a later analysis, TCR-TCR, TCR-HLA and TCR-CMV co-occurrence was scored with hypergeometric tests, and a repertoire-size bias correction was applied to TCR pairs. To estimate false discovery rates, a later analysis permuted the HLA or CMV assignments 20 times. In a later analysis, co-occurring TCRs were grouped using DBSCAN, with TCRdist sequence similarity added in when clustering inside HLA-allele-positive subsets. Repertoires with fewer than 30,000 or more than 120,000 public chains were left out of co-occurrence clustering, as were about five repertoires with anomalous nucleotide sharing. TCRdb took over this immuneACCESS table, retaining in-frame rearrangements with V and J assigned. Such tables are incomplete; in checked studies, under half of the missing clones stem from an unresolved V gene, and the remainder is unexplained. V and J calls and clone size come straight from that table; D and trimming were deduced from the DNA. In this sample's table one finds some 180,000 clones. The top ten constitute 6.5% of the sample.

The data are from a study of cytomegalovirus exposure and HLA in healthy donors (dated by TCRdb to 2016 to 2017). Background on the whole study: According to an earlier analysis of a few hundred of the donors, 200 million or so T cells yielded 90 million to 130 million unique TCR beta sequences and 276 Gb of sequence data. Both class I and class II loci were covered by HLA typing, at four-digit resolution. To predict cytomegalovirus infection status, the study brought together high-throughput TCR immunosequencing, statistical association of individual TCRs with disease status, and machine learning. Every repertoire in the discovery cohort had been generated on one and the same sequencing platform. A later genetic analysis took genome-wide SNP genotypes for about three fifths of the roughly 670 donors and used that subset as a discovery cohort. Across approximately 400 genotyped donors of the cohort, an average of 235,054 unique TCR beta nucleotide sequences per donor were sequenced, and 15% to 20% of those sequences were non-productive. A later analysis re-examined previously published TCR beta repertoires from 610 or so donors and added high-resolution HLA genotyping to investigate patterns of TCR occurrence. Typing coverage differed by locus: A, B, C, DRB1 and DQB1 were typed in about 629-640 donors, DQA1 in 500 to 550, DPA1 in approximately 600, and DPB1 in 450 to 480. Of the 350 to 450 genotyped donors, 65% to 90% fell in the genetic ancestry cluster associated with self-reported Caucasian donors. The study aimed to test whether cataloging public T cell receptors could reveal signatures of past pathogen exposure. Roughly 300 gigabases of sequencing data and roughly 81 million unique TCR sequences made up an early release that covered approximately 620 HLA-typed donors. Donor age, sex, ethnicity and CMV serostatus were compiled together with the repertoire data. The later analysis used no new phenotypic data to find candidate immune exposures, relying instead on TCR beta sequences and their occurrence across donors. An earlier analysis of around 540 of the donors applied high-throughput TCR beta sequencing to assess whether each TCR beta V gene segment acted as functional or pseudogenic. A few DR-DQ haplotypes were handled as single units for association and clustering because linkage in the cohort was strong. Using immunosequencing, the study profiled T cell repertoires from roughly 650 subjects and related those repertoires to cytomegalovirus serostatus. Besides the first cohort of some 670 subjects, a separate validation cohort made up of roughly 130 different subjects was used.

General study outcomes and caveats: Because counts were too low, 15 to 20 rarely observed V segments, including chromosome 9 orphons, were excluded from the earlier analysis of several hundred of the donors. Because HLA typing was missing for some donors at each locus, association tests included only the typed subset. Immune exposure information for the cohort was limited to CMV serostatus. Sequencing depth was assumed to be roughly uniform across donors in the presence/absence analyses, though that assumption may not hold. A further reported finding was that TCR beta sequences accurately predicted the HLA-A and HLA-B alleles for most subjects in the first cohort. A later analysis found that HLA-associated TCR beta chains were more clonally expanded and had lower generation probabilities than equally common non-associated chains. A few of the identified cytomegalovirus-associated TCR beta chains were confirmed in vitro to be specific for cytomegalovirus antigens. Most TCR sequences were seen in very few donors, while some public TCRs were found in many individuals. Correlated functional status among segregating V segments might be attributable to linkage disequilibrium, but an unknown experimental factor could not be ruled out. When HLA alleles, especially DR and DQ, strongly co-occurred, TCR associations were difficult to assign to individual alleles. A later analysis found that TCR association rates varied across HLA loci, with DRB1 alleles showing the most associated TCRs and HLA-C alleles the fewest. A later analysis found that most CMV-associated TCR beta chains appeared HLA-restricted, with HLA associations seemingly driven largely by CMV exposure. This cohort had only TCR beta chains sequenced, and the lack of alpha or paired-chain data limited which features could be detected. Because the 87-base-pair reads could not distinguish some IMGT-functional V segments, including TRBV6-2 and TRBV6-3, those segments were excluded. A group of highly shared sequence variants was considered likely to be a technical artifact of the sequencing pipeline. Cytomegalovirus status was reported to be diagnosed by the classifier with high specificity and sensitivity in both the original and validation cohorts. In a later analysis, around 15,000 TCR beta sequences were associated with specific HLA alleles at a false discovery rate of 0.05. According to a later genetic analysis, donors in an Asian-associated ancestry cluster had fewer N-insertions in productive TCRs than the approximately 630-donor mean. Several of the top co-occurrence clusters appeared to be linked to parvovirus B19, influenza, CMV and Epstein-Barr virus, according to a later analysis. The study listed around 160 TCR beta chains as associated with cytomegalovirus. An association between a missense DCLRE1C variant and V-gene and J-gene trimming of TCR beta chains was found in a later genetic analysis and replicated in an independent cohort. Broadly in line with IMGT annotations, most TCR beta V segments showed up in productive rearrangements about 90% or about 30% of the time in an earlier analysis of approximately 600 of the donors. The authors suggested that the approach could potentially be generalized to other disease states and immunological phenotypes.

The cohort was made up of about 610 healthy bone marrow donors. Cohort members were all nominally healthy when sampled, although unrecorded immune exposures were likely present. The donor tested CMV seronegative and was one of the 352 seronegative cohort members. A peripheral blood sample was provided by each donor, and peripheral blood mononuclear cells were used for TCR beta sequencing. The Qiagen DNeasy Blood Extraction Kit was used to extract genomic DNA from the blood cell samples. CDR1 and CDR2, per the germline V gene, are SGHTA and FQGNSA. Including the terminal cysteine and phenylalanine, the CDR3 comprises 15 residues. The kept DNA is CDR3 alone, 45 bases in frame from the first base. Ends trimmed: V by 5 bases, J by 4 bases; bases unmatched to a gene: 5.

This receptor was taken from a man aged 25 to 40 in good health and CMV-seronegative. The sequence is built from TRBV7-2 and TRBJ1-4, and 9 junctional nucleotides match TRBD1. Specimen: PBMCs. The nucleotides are TGTGCCAGCAGCATAACAGGGGGCATTAATGAAAAACTGTTTTTT. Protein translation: CASSITGGINEKLFF.